Detailed here is one T cell receptor (beta chain). Its antigen is as yet unknown. A read error may account for a junction end that differs from germline. Assay used: immunoSEQ multiplex PCR; TCRdb lists only in-frame clones, some missing. The sample shows about 130,000 clones, 89% of them seen only once. This record belongs to a study of cytomegalovirus exposure and HLA in healthy donors. Overall study findings and caveats: In the 120 validation repertoires, a later analysis found that first-cohort TCR clusters tended to co-occur. Some public TCRs appeared in many individuals, while most sequences were rare.

Germline V CDR1 and CDR2: MDHEN, SYDVKM. The CDR3 covers 11 residues. The receptor comes from a woman in her late teens or twenties in good health and CMV-seropositive. The J gene is TRBJ1-2, the V gene TRBV28; 9 bases are a match to TRBD1. Material for sequencing was PBMCs. In DNA, the CDR3 is TGTGCCAGCAGTCTGGACAGGGGACGCCACTTC. Its translation is CASSLDRGRHF.